This is a list of T cell receptor beta chains from one sample in a study of blood T cell repertoires in COVID-19. Repertoires were generated with immunoSEQ multiplex PCR, while TCRdb's copy carries only in-frame clones and drops some. Of around 180,000 clones in the sample, 60% to 80% were seen once. The specimen was peripheral blood. These receptors were obtained from a man aged 60-69 years with active or convalescent COVID-19. Both conserved end residues are part of each CDR3. A D gene is named only where the DNA matches it firmly. Where a row states a size, it is once, few, many or the class of an expanded clone; other rows omit it.

CDR3aa,CDR3nt,j_gene,abundance,d_gene,v_gene
CATSDLGQGVGEQFF,TGTGCCACCAGTGATTTAGGACAGGGGGTCGGTGAGCAGTTCTTC,TRBJ2-1,NA,TRBD1,TRBV24-1
CASGLYKGARTEAFF,TGTGCTAGTGGTTTGTATAAGGGGGCAAGGACTGAAGCTTTCTTT,TRBJ1-1,few,TRBD1,TRBV12-5
CATHLLAGGGDTQYF,TGTGCCACCCATCTCCTAGCGGGGGGCGGGGATACGCAGTATTTT,TRBJ2-3,NA,TRBD2,TRBV27
CASSQEAQHADTEAFF,TGCGCCAGCAGCCAAGAGGCCCAGCACGCGGACACTGAAGCTTTCTTT,TRBJ1-1,NA,NA,TRBV4-3
CASSKGGSYEQYF,TGTGCCAGCAGCAAAGGTGGGAGTTACGAGCAGTACTTC,TRBJ2-7,NA,NA,TRBV21-1
CASSLATDYGYTF,TGTGCCAGCAGCTTAGCGACAGACTATGGCTACACCTTC,TRBJ1-2,NA,NA,TRBV7-9
CASSPRFGKAGTNYGYTF,TGTGCCAGCAGCCCCCGTTTCGGTAAGGCAGGAACTAACTATGGCTACACCTTC,TRBJ1-2,NA,NA,TRBV3-1/TRBV3-2
CASSPESRGTQYF,TGTGCCAGTAGTCCCGAGTCGCGGGGGACCCAGTACTTC,TRBJ2-5,NA,NA,TRBV19
CASSQVRRTGRSYTF,TGTGCCAGCAGCCAAGTTAGACGGACAGGGAGGAGCTACACCTTC,TRBJ1-2,NA,TRBD1,TRBV3-1/TRBV3-2
CASLQGRNTEAFF,TGTGCCAGCTTACAGGGGAGGAACACTGAAGCTTTCTTT,TRBJ1-1,NA,TRBD1,TRBV18
CASSLSFVTKETQYF,TGTGCCAGCAGTTTATCGTTTGTGACAAAAGAGACCCAGTACTTC,TRBJ2-5,many,NA,TRBV27